One T cell receptor beta chain is described in this entry. Its specificity is not known. The data were taken from a study of T-cell memory formation after mild COVID-19. V gave up 6 bases and J gave up 5 bases, with 14 bases separating them. Germline V gene sequence: CDR1 DFQATT, CDR2 SNEGSKA (reference sequence). The CDR3 runs 13 residues. The study, taken as a whole, reports: Prior to infection, memory already included some responding clones, suggesting cross-reactive memory joined. Contracting clones from day 15 to 85 had balanced CD4/CD8; later expanders favoured CD4+.

TCRdb recomputed calls from the 5' RACE reads with MiXCR, one row per CDR3 protein. Here the sample spans about 110,000 distinct CDR3 sequences, around 12% being singletons. The clonotype was recovered from an adult woman who had mild COVID-19 (a few samples of this study predate the infection). Cell type and time point are not known. V is TRBV20-1 and J is TRBJ2-1; tentative D call: TRBD2 (6 bases). Sequenced material: PBMCs or a T cell subset sorted from them (not recorded which). The CDR3 loop is CSATLAYHNEQFF. The DNA for the CDR3 is TGCAGTGCCACACTAGCTTACCACAATGAGCAGTTCTTC.